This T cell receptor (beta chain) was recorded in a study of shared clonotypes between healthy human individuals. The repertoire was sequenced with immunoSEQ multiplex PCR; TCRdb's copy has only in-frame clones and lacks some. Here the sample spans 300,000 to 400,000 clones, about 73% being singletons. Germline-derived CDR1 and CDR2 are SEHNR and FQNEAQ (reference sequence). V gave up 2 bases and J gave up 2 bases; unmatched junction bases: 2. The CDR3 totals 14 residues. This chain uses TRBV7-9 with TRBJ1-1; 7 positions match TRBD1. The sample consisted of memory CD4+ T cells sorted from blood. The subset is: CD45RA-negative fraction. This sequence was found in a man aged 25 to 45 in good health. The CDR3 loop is CASSLQGGNTEAFF. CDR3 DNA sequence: TGTGCCAGCAGCTTACAGGGGGGCAACACTGAAGCTTTCTTT.